This T cell receptor beta chain was found in a study of T cell changes during pregnancy in multiple sclerosis. The CDR3 runs to 16 residues. The V and J ends lost 0 bases and 2 bases, in that order; junction bases with no gene match: 2. Germline V gives CDR1 KGHSH, CDR2 LQKENI. Method: immunoSEQ multiplex PCR; TCRdb's copy keeps in-frame clones and lacks some. This repertoire shows approximately 12,000 clones, roughly 94% found once; its top ten account for about 0.29%. The sequence came from a female donor with multiple sclerosis, enrolled in a pregnancy study. Sample: CD4+ T cells from peripheral blood mononuclear cells, taken before pregnancy. The chain recombines TRBV18 with TRBJ2-2, with 8 bases identical to TRBD1. The CDR3 bases are TGTGCCAGCTCACCACCACAGGGGGTAAACACCGGGGAGCTGTTTTTT. Residues: CASSPPQGVNTGELFF.